This TCR beta chain stems from a study of OX40 agonist ivuxolimab in advanced cancers. Study summary: Participants averaged around 60 years of age (range roughly 23 to 90) and were 75% to 90% male. Partial responses were achieved by three patients, one with hepatocellular carcinoma and two with cutaneous melanoma. Study-level findings and limits: At doses 0.1 to 3.0 mg/kg, CD4+ and CD8+ clones expanded.

As for this clone: Its target is unknown.

The assay was immunoSEQ multiplex PCR, and TCRdb's table has in-frame clones only and misses some. This sample has almost 70,000 clones; 91% occur once, and the top ten carry 0.3%. The CDR3 is made up of 15 amino acids. CDR1 is MNHNS and CDR2 is SASEGT in the germline V gene. Trimming took off 1 base at V and 1 base at J, with 9 bases between the two ends. The source material was CD4+ or CD8+ T cells sorted from blood, sampled in a trial of the OX40 agonist ivuxolimab. The chain employs TRBV6-1 and TRBJ2-3, with D possibly being TRBD1 (6 bases). This TCR derives from an adult with an advanced solid tumor such as melanoma, head and neck, liver or kidney cancer. The DNA for the CDR3 is TGTGCCAGCAGTGAAGGGGGGCTCGGCACAGATACGCAGTATTTT. Translated: CASSEGGLGTDTQYF.